The next 9 T cell receptor beta chains were all read from a single sample in a study of T cell responses to AZD1222 COVID-19 vaccine. TCRdb's copy holds only in-frame clones and misses some; the assay was immunoSEQ multiplex PCR. The data show approximately 82,000 clones, around 90% seen once. Sequencing used peripheral blood, obtained 28 days after the second AZD1222 dose. These receptors came from an adult who received the AZD1222 COVID-19 vaccine.

The rearrangement links TRBV12-3 or TRBV12-4 to TRBJ1-2; no reliable D call. The CDR3 spans 13 residues. V lost 3 bases to trimming and J lost 0 bases, with 5 bases between them. CDR3 in amino acids: CASSFGTNYGYTF. The CDR3 nucleotides read TGTGCCAGCAGTTTTGGTACTAACTATGGCTACACCTTC.

The rearrangement uses TRBV2 and TRBJ1-1; D not resolved. Germline CDR1 is SNHLY and CDR2 is FYNNEI. V shed 4 bases and J shed 3 bases, with 6 bases lying between them. This CDR3 comprises 12 residues. CDR3 residues: CASSVAYTEAFF. The CDR3 DNA reads TGTGCCAGCAGTGTGGCCTACACTGAAGCTTTCTTT.

The chain joins TRBV5-1 to TRBJ2-6, with D perhaps being TRBD1 or TRBD2 (5 bases each). Trimming cost V 2 bases and J 0 bases, with 12 bases left between them. From germline, CDR1 is SGHRS and CDR2 YFSETQ. The CDR3 extends over 17 amino acids. This CDR3 reads CASSFRDGNSGANVLTF. The CDR3 region has the DNA TGCGCCAGCAGCTTCCGGGACGGCAACTCTGGGGCCAACGTCCTGACTTTC.

This chain connects TRBV29-1 to TRBJ1-4; D gene ambiguous. CDR3 length: 11 residues. The germline V gene encodes CDR1 SQVTM and CDR2 ANQGSEA. Trimming pared 4 bases from V and 8 bases from J, leaving 8 bases between. For the CDR3, the DNA is TGCAGCGTTGCTACCAGGGAAAAACTGTTTTTT. It specifies CSVATREKLFF.

The chain joins TRBV5-4 to TRBJ1-3, with D maybe TRBD1 (6 bases). Germline V lookup: CDR1 SGHNT, CDR2 YYREEE (reference sequence). Deletions cut 0 bases from V and 6 bases from J, with 10 bases between. The CDR3 runs 14 residues. For the CDR3, the DNA is TGTGCCAGCAGCTTGGCTGGACAGCTAAACACCATATATTTT. Its translation is CASSLAGQLNTIYF.

This chain links TRBV5-1 with TRBJ1-1; tentatively, D is TRBD1 (5 bases). The CDR3 runs to 15 residues. CDR1 SGHRS and CDR2 YFSETQ come from the germline V gene. Trimming left V 4 bases short and J 4 bases short, with 17 bases between. The CDR3 DNA sequence: TGCGCCAGCAGCCGGAGCGGGGGAGAGGGCACTGAAGCTTTCTTT. This translates into CASSRSGGEGTEAFF.

The chain combines TRBV28 with TRBJ2-7, with TRBD2 matching 7 bases. The CDR3 is 15 amino acids. Germline values: CDR1 MDHEN, CDR2 SYDVKM. Germline trimming cut 9 bases from V and 6 bases from J; bases unmatched to any gene: 17. CDR3 in DNA: TGTGCCAGTCACCCACCGGGACTACACCTGGGCGAGCAGTACTTC. Translation: CASHPPGLHLGEQYF.

The J gene is TRBJ1-2, the V gene TRBV5-1, with 9 positions matching TRBD1. The germline V gene has CDR1 SGHRS and CDR2 YFSETQ. The J segment lost 3 bases and the V segment lost 4 bases, leaving 7 bases of the junction unmatched. There are 15 residues in the CDR3. The CDR3 region is CASSAGQGTYYGYTF. The DNA of the CDR3 is TGCGCCAGCAGCGCCGGACAGGGGACCTACTATGGCTACACCTTC.

The table lists this clone with a count of one. This sequence joins TRBV28 and TRBJ1-4; the match to TRBD1 covers 9 bases. Germline trimming cut 8 bases from V and 7 bases from J; bases unmatched to any gene: 14. This CDR3 comprises 16 residues. Germline values: CDR1 MDHEN, CDR2 SYDVKM. CDR3 nucleotide sequence: TGTGCCAGCGGAGGGACAGGGACGAACGGAGTTGAAAAACTGTTTTTT. This codes for CASGGTGTNGVEKLFF.